This TCR beta chain was sequenced in a study of cytomegalovirus exposure and HLA in healthy donors. About the research overall: Researchers found that roughly 81% of under 450 genotyped donors fell within the Caucasian-associated ancestry cluster.

Study-wide results and caveats: Across donors, sequencing depth was assumed by presence/absence analyses to be roughly uniform. Some V segments, TRBV6-2 and TRBV6-3 among them, were indistinguishable and were therefore excluded.

The CDR3 is 12 residues long. The germline CDR1 and CDR2 sequences are SEHNR and FQNEAQ (reference sequence). Between the trimmed V and J ends, which lost 1 base and 7 bases, there was a span of 5 bases. PCR was performed using 60 Vbeta and 13 Jbeta primers. The table came from immunoSEQ multiplex PCR; TCRdb's copy has only in-frame clones and leaves some out. The top ten hold around 0.3% of the sample, which has under 200,000 clones, around 88% seen once. In regard to this clone: Its specificity is not known.

The clonotype originates from a woman aged 25 to 39 in good health and CMV-seronegative. The chain links TRBV7-9 to TRBJ2-1; D gene uncertain. The sample was PBMCs. The CDR3 loop reads CASSLEANEQFF. CDR3 bases: TGTGCCAGCAGCTTAGAAGCAAATGAGCAGTTCTTC.